This T cell receptor (beta chain) was captured by sequencing in a study of blood T cell repertoires in COVID-19. Overall study context: The United States, Italy and Spain supplied acute and convalescent COVID-19 samples. The analysed material was cDNA or gDNA that came from T cells, B-cell-depleted T cells, or PBMCs.

The CDR3 length is 14 residues. Looked up from germline, CDR1 is LGHNA and CDR2 is YSLEER. V was pared by 3 bases and J by 5 bases, with 1 base of the junction left unmatched. The data were produced by immunoSEQ multiplex PCR, yet TCRdb's version contains in-frame clones alone and is incomplete. The table includes some 260,000 clones, roughly 88% detected once. This receptor was identified in a woman under 40 with acute or convalescent COVID-19. V and J are TRBV4-3 and TRBJ2-1, with 10 bases lining up with TRBD1. Sequenced material: peripheral blood. The CDR3 region has the DNA TGCGCCAGCAGCCACGGGACAGGGGACAATGAGCAGTTCTTC. It is translated as CASSHGTGDNEQFF.